These 6 T cell receptor beta chains share one sample of origin, sequenced in a study of T-cell reconstitution after alpha-beta-depleted transplantation in children listed by TCRdb under 2016. Library preparation employed PCR. For sequencing, an Illumina HiSeq 2500 was employed. Molecular barcoding was employed in the preparation of TCR libraries, with unique molecular identifiers being used to normalize TCRbeta repertoire quantification. The raw public data were reprocessed by TCRdb itself: fastp quality trimming at Q25, MiXCR clonotype calling, in-frame beta chains only. All rows with the same CDR3 protein become a single entry with the most common DNA and genes. The sample profile shows roughly 500,000 distinct CDR3 sequences; under 12% of them were found once. Just over 2% of the sample belongs to the ten largest clones. The sample's treatment or condition label, in plain terms: allogeneic hematopoietic cell transplantation with graft depleted of TCRalphabeta T cells and CD19 B cells.

The material was PBMCs, obtained before TCRalphabeta/CD19-depleted stem cell transplant. The receptor source for this set is a child between 2 and 9 years old with inherited bone marrow failure, due to receive a stem cell transplant.

At least ten counts were recorded for this clonotype. The chain employs TRBV13 and TRBJ2-1; D gene unclear. V lost 5 bases and J lost 3, with 14 bases in between. This CDR3 is 15 amino acids long. Germline lookup yields CDR1 PRHDT and CDR2 FYEKMQ (reference sequence). Here the CDR3 reads CASSLPRADYNEQFF. The CDR3 coding sequence is TGTGCCAGCAGCCTTCCCCGGGCCGACTACAATGAGCAGTTCTTC.

This clonotype came up many times. The chain links TRBV5-6 to TRBJ2-1; D may be TRBD2 (6 bases). CDR3 length: 15 amino acids. CDR1 is SGHDT, CDR2 YYEEEE, per germline. V was trimmed by 5 bases and J by 7 bases, leaving 19 bases between them. The CDR3, as DNA: TGTGCCAGCAGAACCCCTGGGACTCCGGCGAATGAGCAGTTCTTC. Its protein product is CASRTPGTPANEQFF. The complete variable domain, with remaining parts taken from reference TRBV5-6 and TRBJ2-1, reads DAGVTQSPTHLIKTRGQQVTLRCSPKSGHDTVSWYQQALGQGPQFIFQYYEEEERQRGNFPDRFSGHQFPNYSSELNVNALLLGDSALYLCASRTPGTPANEQFFGPGTRLTVL.

In its sample, this clonotype was seen many times. This chain joins TRBV30 and TRBJ2-3; 7 bases line up with TRBD2. The CDR3 spans 14 residues. The junction had 9 bases not matched to a gene; V was cut back by 5 bases and J by 4 bases. Looked up from germline, CDR1 is GTSNPN and CDR2 is SVGIG (reference sequence). The CDR3 protein is CAWRKTSVPDTQYF. CDR3 nucleotides: TGTGCCTGGCGAAAAACTAGCGTGCCAGATACGCAGTATTTT.

This clonotype was seen more than once but under ten times. The chain carries TRBV18 and TRBJ1-1; 10 bases align to TRBD1. The germline CDR1 and CDR2 sequences are KGHSH and LQKENI. This CDR3 contains 17 residues. V lost 5 bases, J lost 2 bases, and 11 bases stayed unmatched. CDR3 protein: CASSTGHDRGPNTEAFF. In DNA form, the CDR3 reads TGTGCCAGCTCAACGGGACACGACAGGGGGCCCAACACTGAAGCTTTCTTT.

As for this clonotype: Sequence at one end of the junction differs from germline and may be a read error. This chain uses TRBV7-6 with TRBJ2-2, with D perhaps matching TRBD2 (6 bases). The CDR3 loop spans 15 amino acids. Germline V gene lookup returns CDR1 SGHVS and CDR2 FNYEAQ. The CDR3 spells CTSSLWDGGTGELFF. The CDR3 region has the DNA TGTACCAGCAGCTTATGGGACGGGGGAACCGGGGAGCTGTTTTTT.

The chain has TRBV9 and TRBJ1-1; D unresolved. This CDR3 contains 13 residues. V gave up 1 base and J gave up 1 base, with 5 bases separating them. Germline CDR1 SGDLS, CDR2 YYNGEE. CDR3 bases: TGTGCCAGCAGCGTATTCACGAACACTGAAGCTTTCTTT. Amino acid sequence: CASSVFTNTEAFF.